The rows below give T cell receptor beta chains drawn from one sample of a study of T-cell reconstitution after alpha-beta-depleted transplantation in children. TCRdb re-derived calls from the PCR reads in MiXCR, one entry per CDR3 protein. The sample has about 540,000 distinct CDR3 sequences, roughly 18% seen once. The sequencing used PBMCs from the stem cell graft donor, collected from the stem cell graft. The receptors here all came from a human donor who donated a stem cell graft to a child with acute lymphoblastic leukemia. The CDR3 runs from the conserved cysteine through the conserved F or W. The order of the fields is J gene, V gene, D gene, clone size, CDR3 protein, CDR3 DNA. D genes are given only for firm matches. Not every row has a clone size; where given, it reads once, few, many or a size class.

>TRBJ2-3|TRBV10-3|.|few
CAISGARADTQYF
TGTGCCATCAGTGGGGCTCGGGCAGATACGCAGTATTTT
>TRBJ2-7|TRBV28|.|few
CASSLPESSYEQYF
TGTGCCAGCAGTTTACCGGAGAGCTCCTACGAGCAGTACTTC
>TRBJ1-1|TRBV27|.|.
CASSSMEGGRRMNTEAFF
TGTGCCAGCAGTTCTATGGAGGGGGGACGACGCATGAACACTGAAGCTTTCTTT
>TRBJ1-2|TRBV5-1|.|few
CASSGALSQLDGYTF
TGCGCCAGCAGCGGAGCCCTAAGCCAATTGGATGGCTACACCTTC
>TRBJ1-4|TRBV6-6|TRBD1|few
CASTDRLEKLFF
TGTGCCAGCACGGACAGGTTAGAAAAACTGTTTTTT
>TRBJ1-5|TRBV5-1|.|few
CASSLVPQNQPQHF
TGCGCCAGCAGCTTGGTCCCTCAGAATCAGCCCCAGCATTTT
>TRBJ2-5|TRBV29-1|.|.
CSVDWGRQETQYF
TGCAGCGTTGATTGGGGGAGACAAGAGACCCAGTACTTC
>TRBJ1-3|TRBV7-6|.|.
CASSLVPWTGNTIYF
TGTGCCAGCAGCTTAGTTCCTTGGACCGGAAACACCATATATTTT
>TRBJ1-1|TRBV5-5|.|many
CASSLGINTEAFF
TGTGCCAGCAGCTTGGGGATTAACACTGAAGCTTTCTTT
>TRBJ2-7|TRBV28|.|many
CASSFLSSENEQYF
TGTGCCAGCAGTTTCTTGAGCTCGGAAAACGAGCAGTACTTC
>TRBJ2-7|TRBV12-3/TRBV12-4|.|.
CASSSGGSFSYEQYF
TGTGCCAGCAGCTCCGGAGGGTCTTTTTCCTACGAGCAGTACTTC
>TRBJ2-7|TRBV10-3|.|.
CAISEGGGSYEQYF
TGTGCCATCAGTGAGGGAGGAGGCTCCTACGAGCAGTACTTC
>TRBJ2-7|TRBV7-3|.|few
CASSLNGRSEQYF
TGTGCCAGCAGCTTAAACGGGAGAAGCGAGCAGTACTTC
>TRBJ1-3|TRBV12-3/TRBV12-4|.|.
CASSLERTVLIGNTIYF
TGTGCCAGCAGTTTAGAAAGGACAGTTCTAATTGGAAACACCATATATTTT
>TRBJ1-1|TRBV6-1|.|few
CASSPQVRITEAFF
TGTGCCAGCAGTCCCCAGGTCCGGATCACTGAAGCTTTCTTT
>TRBJ1-2|TRBV19|.|few
CASSMEGRRASGYTF
TGTGCCAGTAGTATGGAGGGACGAAGGGCGTCGGGCTACACCTTC
>TRBJ2-7|TRBV4-1|TRBD2|.
CASSQDPPERTSGWNYEQYF
TGCGCCAGCAGCCAAGATCCGCCAGAAAGAACTAGCGGGTGGAATTACGAGCAGTACTTC
>TRBJ2-7|TRBV20-1|.|.
CSASAQFYEQYF
TGCAGTGCTAGTGCTCAGTTCTACGAGCAGTACTTC
>TRBJ2-1|TRBV7-8|.|.
CASSLADPVWGDPNEQFF
TGTGCCAGCAGCTTAGCGGATCCTGTGTGGGGCGACCCTAATGAGCAGTTCTTC
>TRBJ1-2|TRBV21-1|.|.
CASSKGLWENYGYTF
TGTGCCAGCAGCAAAGGTCTGTGGGAGAACTATGGCTACACCTTC
>TRBJ1-1|TRBV6-1|TRBD1|once
CASGTGVENTEAFF
TGTGCCAGCGGAACAGGGGTTGAGAACACTGAAGCTTTCTTT
>TRBJ2-7|TRBV7-6|TRBD1|few
CASSLADRSSYEQYF
TGTGCCAGCAGCTTAGCGGACAGGAGTTCCTACGAGCAGTACTTC
>TRBJ2-7|TRBV4-1|.|.
CASSQGQISYEQYF
TGCGCCAGCAGCCAAGGCCAGATCTCCTACGAGCAGTACTTC
>TRBJ2-1|TRBV5-1|TRBD2|.
CASSLNTAGVDNEQFF
TGCGCCAGCAGCTTGAATACAGCGGGAGTTGACAATGAGCAGTTCTTC
>TRBJ2-1|TRBV5-1|TRBD2|.
CASSPGTSGRMYEQFF
TGCGCCAGCAGCCCAGGGACTAGCGGGAGAATGTATGAGCAGTTCTTC
>TRBJ2-2|TRBV27|TRBD1|.
CASRSLGTGFTGELFF
TGTGCCAGCAGATCTCTAGGGACAGGGTTTACCGGGGAGCTGTTTTTT
>TRBJ1-5|TRBV11-2|TRBD1|few
CASSLEGGLSNQPQHF
TGTGCCAGCAGCTTGGAAGGGGGCTTGAGCAATCAGCCCCAGCATTTT
>TRBJ2-6|TRBV12-3/TRBV12-4|.|many
CASRQGSGANVLTF
TGTGCCAGCAGACAAGGCTCTGGGGCCAACGTCCTGACTTTC
>TRBJ2-1|TRBV20-1|TRBD2|.
CSASGTSGYEQFF
TGCAGTGCTTCCGGGACTAGTGGGTATGAGCAGTTCTTC
>TRBJ2-3|TRBV6-5|.|few
CASSYERVQGTDTQYF
TGTGCCAGCAGTTACGAGAGGGTGCAGGGCACAGATACGCAGTATTTT
>TRBJ2-1|TRBV9|TRBD2|many
CASSVGLAGDYYNEQFF
TGTGCCAGCAGCGTAGGGCTAGCGGGGGACTACTACAATGAGCAGTTCTTC
>TRBJ2-3|TRBV3-1|.|few
CASSQDLGLALLSSPDTQYF
TGTGCCAGCAGCCAAGATCTTGGATTAGCACTTCTGTCGTCACCAGATACGCAGTATTTT
>TRBJ1-4|TRBV29-1|TRBD1|.
CSVEDEGQGTKLFF
TGCAGCGTTGAAGATGAGGGACAGGGGACAAAACTGTTTTTT
>TRBJ2-2|TRBV12-3/TRBV12-4|TRBD2|.
CASSLLGLENTGELFF
TGTGCCAGCAGTTTATTGGGACTAGAGAACACCGGGGAGCTGTTTTTT
>TRBJ1-6|TRBV6-6|.|.
CASVGLAASPLHF
TGTGCCAGCGTGGGGTTGGCGGCTTCACCCCTCCACTTT
>TRBJ1-4|TRBV5-1|TRBD1|.
CASSLGIGTGREKLFF
TGCGCCAGCAGCTTGGGTATCGGGACAGGGCGCGAAAAACTGTTTTTT
>TRBJ2-3|TRBV20-1|.|many
CSARGLAPTDTQYF
TGCAGTGCTAGGGGTCTAGCGCCTACAGATACGCAGTATTTT
>TRBJ2-1|TRBV29-1|.|.
CSVERAPWDEQFF
TGCAGCGTTGAGCGGGCCCCTTGGGATGAGCAGTTCTTC
>TRBJ2-7|TRBV20-1|.|.
CSARDWSAEQYF
TGCAGTGCTAGAGATTGGTCGGCCGAGCAGTACTTC
>TRBJ2-1|TRBV7-9|.|.
CASSFEGSYNEQFF
TGTGCCAGCAGCTTCGAAGGATCCTACAATGAGCAGTTCTTC
>TRBJ2-2|TRBV6-5|.|.
CASRASRELFF
TGTGCCAGCAGGGCCTCCCGGGAGCTGTTTTTT
>TRBJ2-7|TRBV5-1|.|few
CASSSNGPNYEQYF
TGCGCCAGCAGCTCCAATGGACCGAACTACGAGCAGTACTTC
>TRBJ2-7|TRBV4-1|TRBD1|.
CASSQYGTGDDEQYF
TGCGCCAGCAGCCAGTATGGGACAGGGGACGACGAGCAGTACTTC
>TRBJ2-1|TRBV20-1|.|few
CSASATSSYNEQFF
TGCAGTGCTAGCGCTACGAGCTCCTACAATGAGCAGTTCTTC
>TRBJ2-7|TRBV7-9|.|.
CASSLAGTAFYEQYF
TGTGCCAGCAGCTTAGCAGGGACGGCCTTTTACGAGCAGTACTTC
>TRBJ2-1|TRBV7-2|.|few
CASSFPRDYNEQFF
TGTGCCAGCAGCTTCCCGAGGGACTACAATGAGCAGTTCTTC
>TRBJ1-6|TRBV2|.|.
CASSGQNPSPLHF
TGTGCCAGCAGCGGGCAGAATCCTTCACCCCTCCACTTT
>TRBJ2-4|TRBV7-9|.|.
CASSSGTRELRGSSF
TGTGCCAGCAGCTCCGGCACGAGGGAGTTGCGGGGCAGTTCTTTC
>TRBJ2-5|TRBV20-1|TRBD1|.
CSAYVPGQGGGETQYF
TGCAGTGCTTACGTCCCGGGACAGGGAGGGGGAGAGACCCAGTACTTC
>TRBJ1-5|TRBV12-3/TRBV12-4|.|.
CASSYTLGHGNQPQHF
TGTGCCAGCAGCTACACCCTGGGACACGGCAATCAGCCCCAGCATTTT
>TRBJ1-2|TRBV5-5|.|many
CASSLVQGGYGYTF
TGTGCCAGCAGCTTGGTACAGGGAGGATATGGCTACACCTTC
>TRBJ1-1|TRBV7-8|.|few
CASSLRTENTEAFF
TGTGCCAGCAGCCTGAGGACGGAGAACACTGAAGCTTTCTTT
>TRBJ2-7|TRBV10-2|TRBD1|.
CASSAPGQGLHEQYF
TGCGCCAGCAGTGCCCCGGGACAGGGGTTACACGAGCAGTACTTC
>TRBJ2-7|TRBV12-3/TRBV12-4|.|few
CASSLYFGGAYEQYF
TGTGCCAGCAGTTTATATTTCGGCGGAGCCTACGAGCAGTACTTC
>TRBJ1-4|TRBV29-1|.|.
CSGAPLGGRDYRGPTNEKLFF
TGCAGCGGGGCCCCCTTGGGGGGCCGTGATTATAGAGGACCAACTAATGAAAAACTGTTTTTT
>TRBJ2-3|TRBV10-2|.|.
CASSEQNRGTDTQYF
TGCGCCAGCAGTGAGCAGAATAGGGGAACAGATACGCAGTATTTT